Sequencing of this T cell receptor (beta chain) was carried out in a study of T-cell memory formation after mild COVID-19. With respect to this clonotype: The antigen remains undetermined.

Germline CDR1 and CDR2: ENHRY and SYGVKD. This CDR3 has 16 amino acids. The J segment lost 6 bases and the V segment lost 3 bases, leaving 3 bases of the junction unmatched. One entry per CDR3 protein results from TCRdb running MiXCR on the 5' RACE reads. This table has some 600,000 distinct CDR3 sequences, roughly 17% appearing once. General study points: Clones that contracted clustered mainly in CM and EM if CD4+ and in EMRA if CD8+. A second wave expanding day 15 to 37 was CD4+-biased; contracting clones were balanced. Cross-reactive memory seemingly joined, as some responding clones were found in pre-infection memory.

The sequence was obtained from an adult woman who had mild COVID-19 (a few samples of this study predate the infection). Cell type and time point are not known. The gene calls are TRBV10-3 and TRBJ2-1; TRBD2 aligns across 15 bases. The sequencing input was PBMCs or a T cell subset sorted from them (not recorded which). Here the CDR3 DNA reads TGTGCCATCAGTGACCGGACTAGCGGGGGGGCCAATGAGCAGTTCTTC. This codes for CAISDRTSGGANEQFF.